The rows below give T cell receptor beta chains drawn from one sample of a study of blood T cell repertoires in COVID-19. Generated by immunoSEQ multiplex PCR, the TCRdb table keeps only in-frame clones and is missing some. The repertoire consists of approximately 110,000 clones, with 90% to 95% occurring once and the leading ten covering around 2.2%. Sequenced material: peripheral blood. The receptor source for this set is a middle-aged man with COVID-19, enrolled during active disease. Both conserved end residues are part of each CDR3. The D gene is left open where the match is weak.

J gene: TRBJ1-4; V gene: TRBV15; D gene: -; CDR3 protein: CATSRGVVGAHNEKLFF
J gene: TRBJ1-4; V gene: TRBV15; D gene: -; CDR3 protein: CATSRDLGSANEKLFF
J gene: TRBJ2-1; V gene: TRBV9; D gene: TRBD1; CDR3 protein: CASSVQGANNEQFF
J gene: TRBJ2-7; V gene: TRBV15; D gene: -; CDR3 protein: CATSRSPSYEQYF
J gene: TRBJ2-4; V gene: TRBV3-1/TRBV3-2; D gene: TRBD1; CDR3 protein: CASSPRDRENIQYF
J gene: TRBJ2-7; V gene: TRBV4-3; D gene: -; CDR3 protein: CASSQTYRGGYEQYF
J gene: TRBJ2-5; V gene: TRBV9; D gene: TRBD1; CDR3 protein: CASSPRQGAQETQYF
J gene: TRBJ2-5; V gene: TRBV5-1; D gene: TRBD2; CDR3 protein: CASSPGGGTNGEETQYF
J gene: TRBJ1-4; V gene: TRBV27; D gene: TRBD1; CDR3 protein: CASSLSNRGATNEKLFF
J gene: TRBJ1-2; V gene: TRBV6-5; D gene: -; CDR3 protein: CASTIGQRSNYGYTF
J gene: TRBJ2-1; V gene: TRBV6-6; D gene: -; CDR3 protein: CASSYSRVGFEQFF
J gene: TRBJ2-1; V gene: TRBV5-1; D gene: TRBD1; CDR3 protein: CASTPGQGLGEQFF
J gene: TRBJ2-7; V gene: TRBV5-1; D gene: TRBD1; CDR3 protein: CASSLVETGVHEQYF
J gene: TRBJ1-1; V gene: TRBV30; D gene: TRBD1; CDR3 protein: CACKQGGTEAFF
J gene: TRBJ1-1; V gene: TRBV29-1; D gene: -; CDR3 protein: CSVESGDTEAFF
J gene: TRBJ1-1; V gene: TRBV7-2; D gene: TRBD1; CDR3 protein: CASSLRQGNTEAFF
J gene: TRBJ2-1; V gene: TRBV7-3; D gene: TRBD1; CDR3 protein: CASSRSSGGVGNEQFF
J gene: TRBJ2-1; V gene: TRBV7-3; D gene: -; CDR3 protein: CASSLGGGGENEQFF
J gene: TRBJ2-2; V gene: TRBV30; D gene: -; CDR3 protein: CAWTPGTFTGELFF
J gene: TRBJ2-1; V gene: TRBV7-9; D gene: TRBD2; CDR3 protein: CAGTSSYNEQFF
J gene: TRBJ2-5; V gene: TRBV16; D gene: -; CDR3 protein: CASSHQGGGQETQYF
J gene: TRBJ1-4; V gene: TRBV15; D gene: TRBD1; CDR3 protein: CATSYSGQGHEKLFF
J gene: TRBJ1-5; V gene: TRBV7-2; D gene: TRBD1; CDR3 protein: CASSLGDREQHF
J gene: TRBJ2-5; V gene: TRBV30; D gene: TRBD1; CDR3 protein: CAWSVRDSATQETQYF
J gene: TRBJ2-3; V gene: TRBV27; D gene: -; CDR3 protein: CASSDAGQGTDTQYF
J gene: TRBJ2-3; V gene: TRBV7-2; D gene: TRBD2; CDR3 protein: CASSLLAGLGGTQYF
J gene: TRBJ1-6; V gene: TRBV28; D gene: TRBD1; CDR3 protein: CASTTPGQGLSPLHF
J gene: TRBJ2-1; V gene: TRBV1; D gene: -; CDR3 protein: CTSSRRDLFYNEQFF
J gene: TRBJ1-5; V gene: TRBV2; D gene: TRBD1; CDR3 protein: CASSGGGTGVVGNQPQHF
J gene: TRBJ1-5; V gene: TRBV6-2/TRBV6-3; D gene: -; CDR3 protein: CASSSYRLEGNQPQHF
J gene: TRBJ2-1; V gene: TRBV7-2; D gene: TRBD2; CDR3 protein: CASSPPGRASGSSYNEQFF
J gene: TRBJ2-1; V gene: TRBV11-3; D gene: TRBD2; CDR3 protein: CASSRPGLAGVEQFF
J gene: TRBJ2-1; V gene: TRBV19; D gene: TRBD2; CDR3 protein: CASTPRGASGSLRTYNEQFF
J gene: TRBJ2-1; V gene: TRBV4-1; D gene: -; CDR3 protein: CASSQDLTLYNEQFF
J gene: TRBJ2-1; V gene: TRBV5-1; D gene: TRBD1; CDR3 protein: CASSVTGGNSYNEQFF
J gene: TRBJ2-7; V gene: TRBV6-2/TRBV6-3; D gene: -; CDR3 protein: CASINSGGAYEQYF
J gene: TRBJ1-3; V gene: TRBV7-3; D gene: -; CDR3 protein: CASSFLHSSGNTIYF
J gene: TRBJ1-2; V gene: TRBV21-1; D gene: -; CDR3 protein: CASSKVRTGLVYGYTF
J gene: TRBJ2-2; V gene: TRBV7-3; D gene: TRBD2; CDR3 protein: CASSRSGGTGELFF
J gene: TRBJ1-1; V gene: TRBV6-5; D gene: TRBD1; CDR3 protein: CASRATGVTEAFF
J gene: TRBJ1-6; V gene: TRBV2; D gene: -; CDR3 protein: CASSEGSSNSPLHF
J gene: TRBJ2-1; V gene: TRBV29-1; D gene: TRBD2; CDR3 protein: CSVALGLAGDSRINEQFF